This T cell receptor (beta chain) was sequenced for a study of blood T cell repertoires in COVID-19. Study in general: T cells, B-cell-depleted T cells, or PBMCs provided the cDNA or gDNA that served as material.

Some clones are missing from TCRdb's copy, which holds only in-frame ones; the method was immunoSEQ multiplex PCR. The table has around 370,000 clones, 88% seen once. Seattle enrolled patients during active infection and tracked them longitudinally. This TCR derives from a woman aged 70-85 years with COVID-19, enrolled during active disease. The sequenced sample consisted of peripheral blood.

CDR3 in amino acids: CASSLRPYEQYF. CDR3 in DNA: TGTGCCAGCAGTTTACGTCCCTACGAGCAGTACTTC. The rearrangement uses TRBV28 and TRBJ2-7, with D unclear. Trimming cost V 2 bases and J 2 bases, with 4 bases left between them. Germline loops: CDR1 MDHEN, CDR2 SYDVKM. The CDR3 consists of 12 residues.